A single sample is the source of the 10 T cell receptor beta chains below, sequenced in a study of graft-versus-host responses after intestinal transplantation. Data came from immunoSEQ multiplex PCR; TCRdb stores just in-frame clones and leaves some out. Among 50,000 or so clones, around 90% were seen once, and the ten largest hold about 2.5%. The antigens for these receptors are not known. Sequenced here: unstimulated CD4+ T cells sorted from spleen or lymph node cells, sampled before transplant. These receptors all stem from a human donor who was the organ donor for an intestinal transplant.

The chain recombines TRBV30 with TRBJ1-1; maybe TRBD1 (6 bases). Germline CDR1 GTSNPN, CDR2 SVGIG (reference sequence). V lost 4 bases and J lost 4, with 19 bases in between. The CDR3 is made up of 15 amino acids. The CDR3 DNA is TGTGCCTGGACAGGGGATTGGGGGGTTGGCACTGAAGCTTTCTTT. Translation gives CAWTGDWGVGTEAFF. Drawing the rest from reference TRBV30 and TRBJ1-1, the complete variable domain is SQTIHQWPATLVQPVGSPLSLECTVEGTSNPNLYWYRQAAGRGLQLLFYSVGIGQISSEVPQNLSASRPQDRQFILSSKKLLLSDSGFYLCAWTGDWGVGTEAFFGQGTRLTVV.

This clone has a handful of counts. This chain connects TRBV7-3 to TRBJ2-1; 7 nucleotides agree with TRBD1. V gave up 3 bases and J gave up 4 bases; unmatched junction bases: 6. The CDR3 has 15 residues. Germline lookup yields CDR1 SGHTA and CDR2 FQGTGA. CDR3 coding DNA: TGTGCCAGCAGCTTGGTGTCGGGACAGTACAATGAGCAGTTCTTC. Amino acids: CASSLVSGQYNEQFF.

Worth noting for this clone: The identical CDR3 is also encoded by other nucleotide sequences in the sample. This chain connects TRBV7-3 to TRBJ2-3, with 10 nucleotides matching TRBD2. This CDR3 is built from 14 residues. Losses at the gene ends were 0 bases for V and 6 bases for J; bases not matched to a gene: 0. Germline values: CDR1 SGHTA, CDR2 FQGTGA. CDR3 nucleotides: TGTGCCAGCAGCTTAACTAGCGGGAGGGATACGCAGTATTTT. Its translation is CASSLTSGRDTQYF.

This chain joins TRBV7-2 and TRBJ2-1; the D gene is possibly TRBD2 (6 bases). The germline V gene encodes CDR1 SGHTA and CDR2 FQGNSA. Trimming took off 3 bases at V and 6 bases at J, with 15 bases between the two ends. CDR3 length equals 15 residues. For the CDR3, the DNA is TGTGCCAGCAGCTTGGACGGGAGATCCGGCAATGAGCAGTTCTTC. It translates to CASSLDGRSGNEQFF. The full variable domain, in which reference TRBV7-2 and TRBJ2-1 provide the parts outside the CDR3, is GAGVSQSPSNKVTEKGKDVELRCDPISGHTALYWYRQSLGQGLEFLIYFQGNSAPDKSGLPSDRFSAERTGGSVSTLTIQRTQQEDSAVYLCASSLDGRSGNEQFFGPGTRLTVL.

The chain combines TRBV5-4 with TRBJ2-3, with 11 nucleotides matching TRBD2. The junction had 2 bases not matched to a gene; V was cut back by 2 bases and J by 0 bases. The CDR3 extends over 16 amino acids. In germline, CDR1 is SGHNT, CDR2 YYREEE (reference sequence). CDR3 nucleotides: TGTGCCAGCAGCTTTAGGACTAGCGGGAGCACAGATACGCAGTATTTT. Its translation: CASSFRTSGSTDTQYF. Looking up the rest from reference TRBV5-4 and TRBJ2-3 gives the full variable domain: ETGVTQSPTHLIKTRGQQVTLRCSSQSGHNTVSWYQQALGQGPQFIFQYYREEENGRGNFPPRFSGLQFPNYSSELNVNALELDDSALYLCASSFRTSGSTDTQYFGPGTRLTVL.

The V and J genes are TRBV4-1 and TRBJ1-2; the D is unclear. Germline V gene data show CDR1 as MGHRA and CDR2 as YSYEKL. The CDR3 spans 13 residues. V was trimmed by 3 bases and J by 6 bases, leaving 11 bases between them. The DNA for the CDR3 is TGCGCCAGCAGCCAGAATTCCGGGGATGGCTACACCTTC. Its protein is CASSQNSGDGYTF.

V gene TRBV4-1 combines with J gene TRBJ2-7, with TRBD1 as a possible D gene (6 bases). V lost 4 bases and J 2 bases, leaving 15 bases between the germline ends. Germline V lookup: CDR1 MGHRA, CDR2 YSYEKL. The CDR3 has 15 residues. The CDR3 sequence: CASSRNRDTTYEQYF. The CDR3 bases are TGCGCCAGCAGCCGAAACCGGGACACCACCTACGAGCAGTACTTC.

V gene TRBV18 combines with J gene TRBJ1-5; 10 bases align to TRBD1. V trimming: 2 bases; J trimming: 6 bases; junction bases outside the gene matches: 4. The V gene's germline CDR1 is KGHSH and CDR2 LQKENI. There are 15 residues in the CDR3. The CDR3 coding sequence is TGTGCCAGCTCACCAGGACAGGGGGGTAGTCAGCCCCAGCATTTT. It is translated as CASSPGQGGSQPQHF.

This clone was detected a few times. The J gene is TRBJ1-2, the V gene TRBV5-1; 7 bases map to TRBD1. This CDR3 region has 14 residues. CDR1 is SGHRS, CDR2 YFSETQ, per germline. The ends lost 0 bases at V and 8 bases at J; junction bases unmatched: 7. CDR3 protein: CASSLAQGFRGYTF. The CDR3 coding sequence is TGCGCCAGCAGCTTGGCACAGGGGTTCAGGGGCTACACCTTC.

The chain is built from TRBV7-9 and TRBJ1-1; unclear D gene. Germline CDR1 and CDR2: SEHNR and FQNEAQ (reference sequence). The CDR3 contains 12 residues. V lost 2 bases to trimming and J lost 5 bases, with 6 bases between them. CDR3 nucleotides: TGTGCCAGCAGCTTAAAGGGAACTGAAGCTTTCTTT. It encodes CASSLKGTEAFF.